This T cell receptor (beta chain) was recovered during a study of T cells in Graves' hyperthyroidism and ophthalmopathy. The study's findings and limits: From stable hyperthyroidism, ophthalmopathy was separated by a 13 V-J model.

The TCR beta CDR3 regions underwent amplification using RNA transcripts as the source. In the first-round RT-PCR of the TCR CDR3, the HTBI primer set was used. TCRdb reprocessed the multiplex PCR reads with MiXCR, giving one entry per CDR3 protein. The data show 500,000 to 550,000 distinct CDR3 sequences, less than 20% seen once. This clonotype showed up just a few times. The antigen is not known. The germline gives CDR1 DFQATT, CDR2 SNEGSKA (reference sequence). V was clipped by 4 bases and J by 0 bases, with 13 bases between them. The CDR3 contains 15 residues. This clonotype originated in a man aged 35-49 years with Graves' ophthalmopathy. The chain joins TRBV20-1 to TRBJ1-5; D perhaps matches TRBD1 (6 bases). The material sequenced was blood. As DNA, the CDR3 is TGCAGTGCTACACACAACAGGGTTAGCAATCAGCCCCAGCATTTT. Translated: CSATHNRVSNQPQHF.